These 28 T cell receptor beta chains came from one sample sequenced in a study of memory CD4+ T cells and cytomegalovirus serostatus. Single viable CD3+CD4+CD8-CD45RO+ cells were sorted as the memory CD4+ T cells. Sequenced by immunoSEQ multiplex PCR; TCRdb stores in-frame clones only, minus some. The sample carries just under 95,000 clones, 75% to 90% recorded once. The sample taken for sequencing was memory CD4+ T cells from blood. These receptors all come from an adult in good health and CMV-seropositive.

The chain couples TRBV4-2 to TRBJ2-5, with a weak D call TRBD2 (5 bases). The CDR3 totals 17 residues. V lost 0 bases and J 1 base, leaving 15 bases between the germline ends. The V gene's germline CDR1 is LGHNA and CDR2 YNFKEQ. CDR3 DNA sequence: TGTGCCAGCAGCCAAGATCGCAGGAACGAGGGCCAAGAGACCCAGTACTTC. It is translated as CASSQDRRNEGQETQYF.

This clone is a singleton in its sample. V is TRBV4-1 and J is TRBJ2-7; D gene unclear. This CDR3 has 14 amino acids. The germline gives CDR1 MGHRA, CDR2 YSYEKL. The ends were cut back, 0 bases at V and 2 bases at J, with 8 bases in the middle. CDR3 coding DNA: TGCGCCAGCAGCCAAGATAGCAAAACCTACGAGCAGTACTTC. As protein: CASSQDSKTYEQYF.

This clone has a handful of counts. The V gene is TRBV29-1, the J gene TRBJ2-5, with 8 bases that match TRBD1. Germline assignment: CDR1 SQVTM and CDR2 ANQGSEA. There are 15 residues in the CDR3. With 7 bases clipped from V and 4 bases from J, the junction kept 14 bases outside the gene matches. CDR3 nucleotide sequence: TGCAGCGCCAAAAGACGCCAGGGGGCGAGAGAGACCCAGTACTTC. Translation: CSAKRRQGARETQYF.

V usage is TRBV6-5 and J usage is TRBJ1-3; D unresolved. CDR1 MNHEY and CDR2 SVGAGI come from the germline V gene. The CDR3 is 15 amino acids. The V and J ends lost 6 bases and 0 bases respectively, with 12 bases between them. For the CDR3, the DNA is TGTGCCAGCAGGAGGCAGTCCTTCTCTGGAAACACCATATATTTT. Encoded protein: CASRRQSFSGNTIYF.

This sequence joins TRBV19 and TRBJ1-6; D is ambiguous. Germline CDR1 reads LNHDA; CDR2 reads SQIVND (reference sequence). V was trimmed by 1 base and J by 11 bases, leaving 12 bases between them. CDR3 length: 14 amino acids. CDR3 amino acids: CASSIVGISAPLHF. CDR3 coding DNA: TGTGCCAGTAGTATAGTCGGGATCTCGGCACCCCTCCACTTT.

The chain combines TRBV27 with TRBJ2-4, with TRBD1 matching over 9 bases. This CDR3 has 15 residues. Germline V CDR1 and CDR2: MNHEY, SMNVEV (reference sequence). V lost 5 bases to trimming and J lost 3 bases; unmatched junction nucleotides: 5. CDR3 in DNA: TGTGCCAGCAGTATCACAGGGGGCGGCAAAAACATTCAGTACTTC. Translated, it gives CASSITGGGKNIQYF.

The rearrangement links TRBV10-1 to TRBJ1-1; D may be TRBD1 (5 bases). Germline-derived CDR1 and CDR2 are WNHNN and SYGVQD (reference sequence). The ends were cut back, 8 bases at V and 3 bases at J, with 13 bases in the middle. The CDR3 contains 13 residues. The CDR3 nucleotides are TGCGCCAGCGCCCCGCGAGGGGACACTGAAGCTTTCTTT. This sequence encodes CASAPRGDTEAFF.

The chain has TRBV5-1 and TRBJ2-7; TRBD2 matches 9 bases. The germline V gene encodes CDR1 SGHRS and CDR2 YFSETQ. V lost 4 bases, J lost 10 bases, and 18 bases stayed unmatched. The CDR3 has 16 amino acids. CDR3 nucleotide sequence: TGCGCCAGCAGCGAAGGTGCTAGCGGGGCTCCTACGAGACAGTACTTC. This gives the protein CASSEGASGAPTRQYF.

This chain connects TRBV7-2 to TRBJ1-3, with TRBD1 as a possible D gene (5 bases). The germline V and J ends were trimmed by 5 bases and 4 bases, with 18 bases remaining between them. Germline assignment: CDR1 SGHTA and CDR2 FQGNSA. The CDR3 contains 16 residues. In nucleotides, the CDR3 is TGTGCCAGCAGCCATTCGGCGACGGGGACGGGAAACACCATATATTTT. This translates into CASSHSATGTGNTIYF.

The chain combines TRBV7-2 with TRBJ1-2, with D tentatively TRBD1 (5 bases). CDR3 length equals 13 residues. Germline V gene lookup returns CDR1 SGHTA and CDR2 FQGNSA. With 2 bases removed from V and 8 bases from J, the gap between germline ends came to 12 bases. Here the CDR3 reads CASSLIAGQGYTF. DNA for the CDR3: TGTGCCAGCAGCTTAATCGCGGGGCAAGGCTACACCTTC.

This clone has just one count. V gene TRBV28 combines with J gene TRBJ1-5; D is unclear. Per germline, CDR1 MDHEN and CDR2 SYDVKM. Between the trimmed V and J ends, which lost 10 bases and 3 bases, there was a span of 13 bases. The CDR3 consists of 13 residues. The CDR3 coding sequence is TGTGCCACTGGCCTTGATTCCAATCAGCCCCAGCATTTT. It specifies CATGLDSNQPQHF.

The chain uses TRBV5-1 and TRBJ2-2; 9 bases agree with TRBD1. The V gene's germline CDR1 is SGHRS and CDR2 YFSETQ. The CDR3 covers 15 residues. Trimming at V came to 4 bases and at J to 4 bases, leaving 5 bases not matched to a gene. The CDR3: CASSLTGGSTGELFF. CDR3 coding DNA: TGCGCCAGCAGCCTCACAGGGGGCTCCACCGGGGAGCTGTTTTTT. The entire variable domain, with the rest obtained from reference TRBV5-1 and TRBJ2-2, is as follows: KAGVTQTPRYLIKTRGQQVTLSCSPISGHRSVSWYQQTPGQGLQFLFEYFSETQRNKGNFPGRFSGRQFSNSRSEMNVSTLELGDSALYLCASSLTGGSTGELFFGEGSRLTVL.

The chain links TRBV4-1 to TRBJ2-2; D is perhaps TRBD2 (6 bases). The germline CDR1 and CDR2 sequences are MGHRA and YSYEKL. V lost 5 bases and J 0 bases, leaving 7 bases between the germline ends. The CDR3 loop spans 14 amino acids. CDR3 amino acids: CASSREANTGELFF. DNA of the CDR3: TGCGCCAGCAGCAGGGAGGCGAACACCGGGGAGCTGTTTTTT.

This clone was found a few times. CDR3 residues: CASSLNRGRGNEQFF. As DNA, the CDR3 is TGTGCCAGCAGTTTAAATAGGGGGAGAGGCAATGAGCAGTTCTTC. The J gene is TRBJ2-1, the V gene TRBV27; a possible D gene is TRBD1 (6 bases). Germline CDR1 MNHEY, CDR2 SMNVEV (reference sequence). The CDR3 runs 15 residues. Trimming shortened V by 2 bases and J by 6 bases, and 14 bases separated the two germline ends.

The sample holds one count of this clone. This chain links TRBV18 with TRBJ2-3; D is tentatively TRBD1 or TRBD2 (5 bases each). V was trimmed by 2 bases and J by 1 base, leaving 16 bases between them. Germline CDR1 is KGHSH and CDR2 is LQKENI. The CDR3 is made up of 17 amino acids. Written as DNA, the CDR3 is TGTGCCAGCTCACCAAGGAGGCAGGGATTGGGCACAGATACGCAGTATTTT. It codes for CASSPRRQGLGTDTQYF.

The chain combines TRBV28 with TRBJ2-7; 7 bases agree with TRBD1. Trimming took 9 bases from V and 4 from J; bases not matched to a gene: 6. Germline assignment: CDR1 MDHEN and CDR2 SYDVKM. This CDR3 comprises 12 residues. The CDR3: CARRQGLYEQYF. The CDR3 nucleotides are TGTGCCAGAAGACAGGGTTTGTACGAGCAGTACTTC.

The chain uses TRBV28 and TRBJ2-5; D gene ambiguous. V gave up 7 bases and J gave up 7 bases, with 10 bases separating them. This CDR3 region has 11 residues. CDR1 MDHEN and CDR2 SYDVKM come from the germline V gene. CDR3 amino acids: CASNAMGTQYF. CDR3 sequence (DNA): TGTGCCAGCAACGCGATGGGGACCCAGTACTTC. Full variable domain (missing parts from reference TRBV28 and TRBJ2-5): DVKVTQSSRYLVKRTGEKVFLECVQDMDHENMFWYRQDPGLGLRLIYFSYDVKMKEKGDIPEGYSVSREKKERFSLILESASTNQTSMYLCASNAMGTQYFGPGTRLLVL.

This clone was detected only once. This chain links TRBV14 with TRBJ2-1; TRBD2 matches 13 bases. The CDR3 covers 18 residues. With 4 bases clipped from V and 7 bases from J, the junction kept 13 bases outside the gene matches. In germline, CDR1 is SGHDN, CDR2 FVKESK. The CDR3 nucleotides read TGTGCCAGCAGCCGGGGACTAGCGGGATTTTTTGCTGGGAATGAGCAGTTCTTC. Its translation: CASSRGLAGFFAGNEQFF.

The V and J genes are TRBV5-1 and TRBJ1-5; 8 bases match TRBD1. This CDR3 is 13 amino acids long. V was pared by 4 bases and J by 13 bases, with 10 bases of the junction left unmatched. In germline, CDR1 is SGHRS, CDR2 YFSETQ. The CDR3 bases are TGCGCCAGCAGCCTAGTCCCAGGGGGCGAGCAGCATTTT. Protein product: CASSLVPGGEQHF.

This clone came up once. The V gene is TRBV30, the J gene TRBJ1-2; D ambiguous. The V gene lost 3 bases and the J gene lost 2 bases, with 4 bases spanning the gap. There are 11 residues in the CDR3. In germline, CDR1 is GTSNPN, CDR2 SVGIG (reference sequence). The CDR3: CAWSANYGYTF. The CDR3 bases are TGTGCCTGGAGCGCGAACTATGGCTACACCTTC.

V and J are TRBV5-1 and TRBJ1-1, with D unclear. Germline V gene data show CDR1 as SGHRS and CDR2 as YFSETQ. Trimming cost V 1 base and J 0 bases, with 7 bases left between them. The CDR3 runs 14 residues. CDR3 sequence reads: CASSLRRLNTEAFF. DNA for the CDR3: TGCGCCAGCAGCTTGAGACGGTTGAACACTGAAGCTTTCTTT.

The chain has TRBV10-3 and TRBJ2-3, with 7 bases aligning to TRBD1. The CDR3 length is 13 residues. Trimming cost V 4 bases and J 4 bases; bases outside gene matches: 2. Germline loops: CDR1 ENHRY, CDR2 SYGVKD. In nucleotides, the CDR3 is TGTGCCATCAGTGGGCAGGGGGCAGATACGCAGTATTTT. Translated, it gives CAISGQGADTQYF.

The chain has TRBV28 and TRBJ2-1, with 12 bases that match TRBD2. V shed 3 bases, J shed 9 bases, and the junction held 6 bases outside the gene matches. This CDR3 region has 15 residues. Germline CDR1 is MDHEN and CDR2 is SYDVKM. The CDR3 sequence is CASSLLTSGSLEQFF. CDR3 sequence (DNA): TGTGCCAGCAGTTTGTTGACTAGCGGGAGCCTTGAGCAGTTCTTC. Looking up the rest from reference TRBV28 and TRBJ2-1 gives the full variable domain: DVKVTQSSRYLVKRTGEKVFLECVQDMDHENMFWYRQDPGLGLRLIYFSYDVKMKEKGDIPEGYSVSREKKERFSLILESASTNQTSMYLCASSLLTSGSLEQFFGPGTRLTVL.

About this clone itself: Germline is not matched at one junction end, which may reflect a read error. The rearrangement uses TRBV5-4 and TRBJ2-1; TRBD1 matches 8 bases. The CDR3 totals 15 residues. The V gene's germline CDR1 is SGHNT and CDR2 YYREEE (reference sequence). CDR3 sequence reads: CASGRQGINPGEEVF. The CDR3 DNA reads TGTGCCAGCGGCCGACAGGGGATAAATCCCGGGGAAGAGGTCTTC.

The rearrangement joins TRBV7-9 to TRBJ2-3; unclear D gene. V dropped 2 bases and J dropped 0 bases, with 3 bases sitting between them. The germline gives CDR1 SEHNR, CDR2 FQNEAQ (reference sequence). The CDR3 sequence is 13 residues long. This CDR3 reads CASSLSSTDTQYF. Written as DNA, the CDR3 is TGTGCCAGCAGCTTAAGCAGCACAGATACGCAGTATTTT.

This clone came up once. This chain uses TRBV9 with TRBJ2-1; D may match TRBD1 or TRBD2 (5 bases each). This CDR3 is built from 11 residues. The germline V gene has CDR1 SGDLS and CDR2 YYNGEE. Trimming shortened V by 8 bases and J by 7 bases, and 10 bases separated the two germline ends. In DNA, the CDR3 is TGTGCCAGGGGGACCACGAATGAGCAGTTCTTC. Translated: CARGTTNEQFF. The variable domain in full, with the rest retrieved from reference TRBV9 and TRBJ2-1, is DSGVTQTPKHLITATGQRVTLRCSPRSGDLSVYWYQQSLDQGLQFLIQYYNGEERAKGNILERFSAQQFPDLHSELNLSSLELGDSALYFCARGTTNEQFFGPGTRLTVL.

This clone has only one observation. V is TRBV10-3 and J is TRBJ2-1; the D gene is possibly TRBD1 (6 bases). This CDR3 contains 15 residues. V gave up 6 bases and J gave up 7 bases, with 19 bases separating them. Germline lookup yields CDR1 ENHRY and CDR2 SYGVKD. CDR3 sequence reads: CAIRTTGNGWNEQFF. The CDR3 region has the DNA TGTGCCATCAGGACCACAGGGAATGGTTGGAATGAGCAGTTCTTC.

CDR3 nucleotide sequence: TGCGCCAGCAGCCAGAGATCAGGGTCTTTCGAAAAACTGTTTTTT. Translated: CASSQRSGSFEKLFF. The V call is TRBV4-1, the J call TRBJ1-4, with a weak D call TRBD1 (5 bases). Germline CDR1 reads MGHRA; CDR2 reads YSYEKL. The CDR3 is 15 amino acids. Trimming left V 3 bases short and J 8 bases short, with 16 bases between.